This T cell receptor (beta chain) was recorded in a study of blood T cell repertoires in COVID-19. Study details: Specimens from acute and convalescent COVID-19 originated in the United States, Italy and Spain. T cells, B-cell-depleted T cells, or PBMCs provided the cDNA or gDNA that served as material.

V gave up 1 base and J gave up 1 base; unmatched junction bases: 4. Germline V gene sequence: CDR1 SGHAT, CDR2 FQNNGV. The CDR3 totals 17 residues. In the source study's methods: Amplification with reference gene primers provided the estimates of nucleated cell counts. Sequencing was performed with immunoSEQ multiplex PCR; in TCRdb, only in-frame clones are kept and a portion is missing. Clone size and V and J calls were adopted from that table, with D and trimming inferred from the DNA. This table has around 100,000 clones, 85% appearing once. The material sequenced was peripheral blood. The origin of this receptor is a man over 45 with active or convalescent COVID-19. The chain is built from TRBV11-2 and TRBJ2-1, with 10 bases fitting TRBD2. CDR3 region: CASSLAGLAQSYNEQFF. The CDR3 nucleotides are TGTGCCAGCAGCTTAGCGGGACTAGCGCAATCCTACAATGAGCAGTTCTTC.